This is a list of T cell receptor beta chains from one sample in a study of OX40 agonist ivuxolimab in advanced cancers. Sequenced by immunoSEQ multiplex PCR; TCRdb stores in-frame clones only, minus some. This sample yields about 93,000 clones, of which roughly 92% are seen a single time; 2% to 3% belongs to the top ten. Sequenced here: CD4+ or CD8+ T cells sorted from blood, sampled in a trial of the OX40 agonist ivuxolimab. These receptor sequences come from an adult with an advanced solid tumor such as melanoma, head and neck, liver or kidney cancer. Both conserved end residues are trimmed from each CDR3. The size entry is marked missing in some rows and otherwise reads once, few, many or a size class.

CDR3	size	J	V
ASSLEGYQETQY	.	TRBJ2-5	TRBV5-4
SVDPGYT	.	TRBJ1-2	TRBV29-1
AWTPLGQGGYGYT	.	TRBJ1-2	TRBV30
ASSYSQGSYT	.	TRBJ1-2	TRBV6-6
ATRLDRPGEAF	once	TRBJ1-1	TRBV15
ASRQGRGTDTQY	.	TRBJ2-3	TRBV7-6
ASSPQGQPYEQY	.	TRBJ2-7	TRBV7-7
ASSSEGTALGNTIY	.	TRBJ1-3	TRBV27
ASKGGRLEAF	few	TRBJ1-1	TRBV27
ASSPGVAEYGYT	.	TRBJ1-2	TRBV9
ASSQEGQGSVYEQY	.	TRBJ2-7	TRBV4-1
ASQATYEQY	.	TRBJ2-7	TRBV6-6
ASSVAGVTYEQY	.	TRBJ2-7	TRBV2
ASSLRQGATYGYT	.	TRBJ1-2	TRBV11-2
AWSGGRVPWEYGYT	.	TRBJ1-2	TRBV30
ASSVGAGDGYT	.	TRBJ1-2	TRBV9
ASSPRGTNTEAF	once	TRBJ1-1	TRBV27
ASRQLAGRGGEQF	.	TRBJ2-1	TRBV6-4
ASSLAGDGELF	.	TRBJ2-2	TRBV7-7
ASSRGGGAVGYT	.	TRBJ1-2	TRBV27
AILAGGRIDTQY	.	TRBJ2-3	TRBV2
ASSYSYSTTEAF	.	TRBJ1-1	TRBV6-5
ASSPPSGTGDYEQY	.	TRBJ2-7	TRBV5-1
ASSLIPTEHYT	.	TRBJ1-2	TRBV27
ASSVDLGANYGYT	.	TRBJ1-2	TRBV9
ASSPQTGEQF	.	TRBJ2-1	TRBV13
ARDRGWTDTQY	.	TRBJ2-3	TRBV2
ASSLAFTGAQGPEQY	.	TRBJ2-7	TRBV7-8
ASSAEAANTGELF	once	TRBJ2-2	TRBV9
ATTTSGRGEQF	.	TRBJ2-1	TRBV15
SDLEAF	.	TRBJ1-1	TRBV20-1
ASSEWAGSSNQPQH	.	TRBJ1-5	TRBV6-1
ASSLRGRGETEAF	.	TRBJ1-1	TRBV7-6
ASSFGQTDTQY	.	TRBJ2-3	TRBV5-4
ASSYQTGYIGDYT	.	TRBJ1-2	TRBV27
ASSRGRGEAF	few	TRBJ1-1	TRBV9
ATSHTGRGVRGETQY	.	TRBJ2-5	TRBV15
ASSEYQAYEQY	.	TRBJ2-7	TRBV6-1
ASGFRWEQY	.	TRBJ2-7	TRBV12-5
ASSLQTGSYGYT	once	TRBJ1-2	TRBV13
ASSPRTGLADYGYT	once	TRBJ1-2	TRBV28
AWSVPAQVHWTGELF	.	TRBJ2-2	TRBV30
ASSHPDREEAF	.	TRBJ1-1	TRBV19
ASSLGRASNQPQH	.	TRBJ1-5	TRBV13
ASSVSGAQSNEQF	.	TRBJ2-1	TRBV9
ASSYSAAVNSPLH	.	TRBJ1-6	TRBV6-5
ASSLDFSTNEKLF	.	TRBJ1-4	TRBV6-5
ASSPFLASTDTQY	.	TRBJ2-3	TRBV4-3
ASSLGTPGEQY	.	TRBJ2-7	TRBV11-2
ASRRDYEF	once	TRBJ2-1	TRBV2